The 28 T cell receptor beta chains below come from one sample, sequenced in a study of shared clonotypes between healthy human individuals. Here immunoSEQ multiplex PCR was the method, and the copy in TCRdb shows in-frame clones only, minus some. The profile shows fewer than 3 million clones, just under 95% of them singletons. Input material: naive CD4+ T cells from PBMCs. Sample subset: CD45RA+ positively selected. The receptor source for this set is a man between 18 and 35 years old in good health. Some clones in this sample may be carry-over from other donors' samples.

The chain employs TRBV7-8 and TRBJ1-2; TRBD1 is a possible D gene (5 bases). Trimming took 2 bases from V and 6 from J, leaving 16 bases between them. The germline CDR1 and CDR2 sequences are SGHVS and FQNEAQ. There are 15 residues in the CDR3. Here the CDR3 reads CASSLIPAGSNGYTF. CDR3 nucleotides: TGTGCCAGCAGCTTAATTCCCGCAGGGAGCAATGGCTACACCTTC. Using reference TRBV7-8 and TRBJ1-2 for the parts outside the CDR3, the full variable domain is GAGVSQSPRYKVAKRGQDVALRCDPISGHVSLFWYQQALGQGPEFLTYFQNEAQLDKSGLPSDRFFAERPEGSVSTLKIQRTQQEDSAVYLCASSLIPAGSNGYTFGSGTRLTVV.

The rearrangement links TRBV29-1 to TRBJ2-5, with D possibly called TRBD1 or TRBD2 (5 bases each). The CDR3 length is 13 residues. The germline V gene encodes CDR1 SQVTM and CDR2 ANQGSEA. Trimming stripped 8 bases from V and 1 base from J, with 14 bases between. In nucleotides, the CDR3 is TGCAGCATTGGGACGGCGGTCCAAGAGACCCAGTACTTC. Amino acid sequence: CSIGTAVQETQYF.

The chain links TRBV10-3 to TRBJ1-2; D is unclear. There are 13 residues in the CDR3. Germline V lookup: CDR1 ENHRY, CDR2 SYGVKD. Trimming shortened V by 7 bases and J by 1 base, and 10 bases separated the two germline ends. The CDR3 region has the DNA TGTGCCATCATTGGAGATGATAACTATGGCTACACCTTC. Amino acids: CAIIGDDNYGYTF.

The chain employs TRBV14 and TRBJ2-1; 8 bases match TRBD2. Trimming took 4 bases from V and 2 from J; bases not matched to a gene: 10. This CDR3 is 17 amino acids long. Germline loops: CDR1 SGHDN, CDR2 FVKESK. As DNA, the CDR3 is TGTGCCAGCAGCCGATCGGTAGCGGGAAGGGCCTACAATGAGCAGTTCTTC. This codes for CASSRSVAGRAYNEQFF.

This clone was seen a single time. The chain carries TRBV19 and TRBJ2-6, with D tentatively TRBD1 (6 bases). Trimming removed 5 bases at V and 0 bases at J, with 14 bases between. This CDR3 spans 17 amino acids. The germline gives CDR1 LNHDA, CDR2 SQIVND (reference sequence). CDR3 DNA: TGTGCCAGTAGTCCCGGGACAAGTCTCTCTGGGGCCAACGTCCTGACTTTC. Translated: CASSPGTSLSGANVLTF.

The J gene is TRBJ1-2, the V gene TRBV6-1, with D maybe TRBD1 (5 bases). The CDR3 length is 14 residues. Germline V CDR1 and CDR2: MNHNS, SASEGT. V was cut by 6 bases and J by 6 bases, with 17 bases left in between. This CDR3 is CASRVLARGDGYTF. The CDR3 DNA follows: TGTGCCAGCAGAGTGCTGGCCCGGGGGGATGGCTACACCTTC.

This clone was observed a few times. Other DNA sequences of this sample code for an identical CDR3. V gene TRBV7-9 combines with J gene TRBJ1-1; unclear D gene. Trimming took off 3 bases at V and 0 bases at J, with 5 bases between the two ends. Looked up from germline, CDR1 is SEHNR and CDR2 is FQNEAQ (reference sequence). The CDR3 has 13 residues. CDR3 in amino acids: CASSLGMNTEAFF. The CDR3 bases are TGTGCCAGCAGCTTGGGGATGAACACTGAAGCTTTCTTT. Based on the CDR3 plus reference TRBV7-9 and TRBJ1-1, the full variable domain is DTGVSQNPRHKITKRGQNVTFRCDPISEHNRLYWYRQTLGQGPEFLTYFQNEAQLEKSRLLSDRFSAERPKGSFSTLEIQRTEQGDSAMYLCASSLGMNTEAFFGQGTRLTVV.

The chain employs TRBV7-2 and TRBJ2-1; 9 bases agree with TRBD1. This CDR3 has 14 residues. The junction had 9 bases not matched to a gene; V was cut back by 7 bases and J by 8 bases. The germline V gene has CDR1 SGHTA and CDR2 FQGNSA. CDR3 loop: CASITSTGGDEQFF. CDR3 coding DNA: TGTGCCAGCATCACTTCGACAGGGGGGGATGAGCAGTTCTTC.

The rearrangement uses TRBV2 and TRBJ1-2; D is unresolved. Trimming pared 2 bases from V and 0 bases from J, leaving 7 bases between. The CDR3 consists of 14 residues. Germline loops: CDR1 SNHLY, CDR2 FYNNEI. The CDR3 DNA is TGTGCCAGCAGTGAATTGGTGGCTAACTATGGCTACACCTTC. Amino acids: CASSELVANYGYTF.

This clone has just a few counts. Other DNA sequences in the sample encode the same CDR3. The genes are TRBV7-9 and TRBJ1-5, with a possible D match to TRBD1 (6 bases). Deletions cut 4 bases from V and 4 bases from J, with 8 bases between. The CDR3 runs 13 residues. Germline V gives CDR1 SEHNR, CDR2 FQNEAQ (reference sequence). As DNA, the CDR3 is TGTGCCAGCAGCTCAACAGGGAATCAGCCCCAGCATTTT. This translates into CASSSTGNQPQHF.

This clone was observed a single time. Other DNA sequences of this sample code for an identical CDR3. The rearrangement joins TRBV7-9 to TRBJ1-4, with 8 bases matching TRBD1. Trimming removed 0 bases from V and 4 bases from J; junction bases left unmatched: 1. The CDR3 covers 15 residues. Germline lookup yields CDR1 SEHNR and CDR2 FQNEAQ (reference sequence). The CDR3 nucleotides are TGTGCCAGCAGCTTAGCGGGACAGGTTAATGAAAAACTGTTTTTT. It translates to CASSLAGQVNEKLFF.

This chain uses TRBV28 with TRBJ2-3; D unresolved. V lost 3 bases and J 2 bases, leaving 6 bases between the germline ends. The CDR3 is made up of 13 amino acids. The germline CDR1 and CDR2 sequences are MDHEN and SYDVKM. The CDR3 DNA reads TGTGCCAGCAGTTTCTCCCACACAGATACGCAGTATTTT. Protein sequence: CASSFSHTDTQYF.

Only a few counts were recorded for this clone. This rearrangement joins TRBV5-1 to TRBJ1-1; 7 bases match TRBD1. Germline CDR1 SGHRS, CDR2 YFSETQ. J gave up 9 bases and V 3 bases, and 5 bases lay outside the gene matches. The CDR3 runs to 12 residues. CDR3 amino acids: CASSSRQGQAFF. CDR3 sequence (DNA): TGCGCCAGCAGCTCCCGACAGGGACAAGCTTTCTTT.

The chain employs TRBV19 and TRBJ2-7; 7 positions agree with TRBD2. Trimming removed 5 bases from V and 1 base from J; junction bases left unmatched: 11. The CDR3 spans 16 residues. Per the germline V gene, CDR1 is LNHDA and CDR2 is SQIVND (reference sequence). CDR3 sequence reads: CASSPSRLAASYEQYF. The CDR3 bases are TGTGCCAGTAGTCCCTCGAGGCTAGCGGCATCCTACGAGCAGTACTTC.

The V call is TRBV5-4, the J call TRBJ2-3; D may be TRBD2 (7 bases). This CDR3 has 16 amino acids. The V end was cut by 0 bases, the J end by 6 bases, with 17 bases between. The germline V gene has CDR1 SGHNT and CDR2 YYREEE (reference sequence). The CDR3 region is CASSLGPSGGGDTQYF. The CDR3 DNA reads TGTGCCAGCAGCTTGGGCCCTAGCGGAGGGGGGGATACGCAGTATTTT.

The rearrangement links TRBV30 to TRBJ2-5, with 10 bases fitting TRBD2. The junction had 12 bases not matched to a gene; V was cut back by 2 bases and J by 0 bases. This CDR3 contains 18 residues. Germline assignment: CDR1 GTSNPN and CDR2 SVGIG (reference sequence). The chain's CDR3 is CAWSPHSGLAAYQETQYF. The CDR3 region has the DNA TGTGCCTGGAGTCCGCACTCAGGACTAGCGGCCTACCAAGAGACCCAGTACTTC. The full variable domain, rest sourced from reference TRBV30 and TRBJ2-5, is SQTIHQWPATLVQPVGSPLSLECTVEGTSNPNLYWYRQAAGRGLQLLFYSVGIGQISSEVPQNLSASRPQDRQFILSSKKLLLSDSGFYLCAWSPHSGLAAYQETQYFGPGTRLLVL.

The chain carries TRBV11-3 and TRBJ2-7; unclear D gene. V dropped 2 bases and J dropped 2 bases, with 10 bases sitting between them. The CDR3 runs 14 residues. Germline CDR1 reads SGHNT; CDR2 reads YENEEA. The CDR3 sequence is CASSLNRGAYEQYF. The CDR3 DNA is TGTGCCAGCAGCTTAAACCGAGGAGCCTACGAGCAGTACTTC.

The genes are TRBV5-1 and TRBJ2-5; D is possibly TRBD1 or TRBD2 (5 bases each). The last part of the DNA fits TRBJ2-7 better; the J call may be wrong. CDR3 length: 15 residues. CDR1 SGHRS and CDR2 YFSETQ come from the germline V gene. CDR3 residues: CASSLGGTANYEQYF. The CDR3 DNA follows: TGCGCCAGCAGCTTGGGAGGGACGGCCAACTACGAGCAGTACTTC.

The chain is built from TRBV28 and TRBJ1-2; tentative D call: TRBD1 (5 bases). CDR1 MDHEN and CDR2 SYDVKM come from the germline V gene. The CDR3 contains 14 residues. Deletions cut 3 bases from V and 3 bases from J, with 11 bases between. This CDR3 is CASSLAGRHYGYTF. The CDR3 coding sequence is TGTGCCAGCAGTTTGGCGGGACGGCACTATGGCTACACCTTC.

V is TRBV5-5 and J is TRBJ2-3, with D perhaps TRBD1 (6 bases). The ends were cut back, 4 bases at V and 6 bases at J, with 15 bases in the middle. The CDR3 is 14 residues long. The germline gives CDR1 SGHKS, CDR2 YYEKEE (reference sequence). The CDR3 nucleotides are TGTGCCAGCAGCCCCAGGGGCGTCACGGATACGCAGTATTTT. This codes for CASSPRGVTDTQYF.

The CDR3 loop is CASSLVQSPGELFF. CDR3 sequence (DNA): TGCGCCAGCAGCTTGGTTCAGTCCCCCGGGGAGCTGTTTTTT. This rearrangement joins TRBV5-1 to TRBJ2-2; D not resolved. V lost 0 bases to trimming and J lost 6 bases, with 9 bases between them. The CDR3 runs to 14 residues. Per the germline V gene, CDR1 is SGHRS and CDR2 is YFSETQ.

The genes are TRBV27 and TRBJ2-2; D gene ambiguous. The germline V and J ends were trimmed by 6 bases and 4 bases, with 12 bases remaining between them. The CDR3 has 14 residues. Looked up from germline, CDR1 is MNHEY and CDR2 is SMNVEV (reference sequence). The CDR3 DNA follows: TGTGCCAGCAGGTTGCTAGTCAGCACCGGGGAGCTGTTTTTT. It is translated as CASRLLVSTGELFF.

J is TRBJ1-1 and V is TRBV6-6; TRBD1 might be the D (5 bases). Trimming took off 5 bases at V and 5 bases at J, with 9 bases between the two ends. CDR3 length: 12 residues. Germline values: CDR1 MNHNY, CDR2 SVGAGI (reference sequence). The CDR3 DNA sequence: TGTGCCAGCAGTCAGGGTGGGACTGAAGCTTTCTTT. Amino acids: CASSQGGTEAFF.

This clone was detected a few times. The chain uses TRBV25-1 and TRBJ1-1; no reliable D call. Germline V gene data show CDR1 as MGHDK and CDR2 as SYGVNS. This CDR3 has 12 amino acids. Trimming took off 6 bases at V and 5 bases at J, with 10 bases between the two ends. The CDR3 sequence is CASRGTGTEAFF. CDR3 sequence (DNA): TGTGCCAGCAGGGGAACGGGTACTGAAGCTTTCTTT.

This chain links TRBV5-4 with TRBJ2-5; 8 bases are shared with TRBD1. There are 16 residues in the CDR3. With V trimmed by 1 base and J by 3 bases, 8 bases remained unmatched. The germline CDR1 and CDR2 sequences are SGHNT and YYREEE (reference sequence). The CDR3 loop reads CASSLTTGGLEETQYF. The CDR3 DNA is TGTGCCAGCAGCTTGACTACAGGGGGTCTCGAAGAGACCCAGTACTTC.

The rearrangement uses TRBV7-2 and TRBJ1-4; no clear D gene. This CDR3 contains 17 residues. V lost 2 bases and J lost 3, with 16 bases in between. Germline CDR1 SGHTA, CDR2 FQGNSA. The CDR3 is CASSLTFQVGANEKLFF. CDR3 nucleotide sequence: TGTGCCAGCAGCTTAACTTTCCAAGTCGGAGCTAATGAAAAACTGTTTTTT.

The chain combines TRBV21-1 with TRBJ2-1. TRBV21-1 is tagged as a pseudogene. The CDR3 contains 15 residues. CDR3 coding DNA: TGTGCCAGCAGCACCGCATCCCGGACGAGCCATGAGCAGTTCTTC. This translates into CASSTASRTSHEQFF.

This rearrangement joins TRBV2 to TRBJ1-2; 11 bases match TRBD1. Germline CDR1 is SNHLY and CDR2 is FYNNEI. CDR3 size: 13 residues. J was trimmed by 7 bases and V by 5 bases; bases with no gene match: 3. CDR3 amino acids: CASSSDRGPGYTF. The CDR3 nucleotides read TGTGCCAGCAGTTCGGACAGGGGGCCTGGCTACACCTTC.